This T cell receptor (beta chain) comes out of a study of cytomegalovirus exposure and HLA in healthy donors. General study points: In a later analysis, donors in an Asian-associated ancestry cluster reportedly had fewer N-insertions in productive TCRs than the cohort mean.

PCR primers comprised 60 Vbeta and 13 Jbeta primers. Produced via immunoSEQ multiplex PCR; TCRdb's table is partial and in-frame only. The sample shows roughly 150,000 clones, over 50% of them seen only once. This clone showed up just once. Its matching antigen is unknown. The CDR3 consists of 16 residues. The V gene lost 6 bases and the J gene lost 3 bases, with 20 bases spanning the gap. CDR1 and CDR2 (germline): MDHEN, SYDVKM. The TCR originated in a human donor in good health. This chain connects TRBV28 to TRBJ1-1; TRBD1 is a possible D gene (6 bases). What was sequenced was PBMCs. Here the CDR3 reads CASRARSGGMHTEAFF. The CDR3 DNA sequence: TGTGCCAGCAGAGCCAGGAGCGGGGGCATGCACACTGAAGCTTTCTTT.